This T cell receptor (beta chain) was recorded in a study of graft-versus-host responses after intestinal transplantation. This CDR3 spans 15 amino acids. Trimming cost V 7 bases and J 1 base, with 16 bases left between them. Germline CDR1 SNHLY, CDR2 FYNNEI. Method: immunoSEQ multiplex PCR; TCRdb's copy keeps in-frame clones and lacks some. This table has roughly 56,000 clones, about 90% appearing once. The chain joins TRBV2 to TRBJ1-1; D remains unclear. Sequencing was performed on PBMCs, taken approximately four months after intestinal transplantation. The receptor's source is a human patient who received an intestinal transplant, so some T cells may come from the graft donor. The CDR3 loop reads CASTPGRRKNTEAFF. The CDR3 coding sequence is TGTGCCAGCACACCAGGCCGTAGAAAGAACACTGAAGCTTTCTTT.